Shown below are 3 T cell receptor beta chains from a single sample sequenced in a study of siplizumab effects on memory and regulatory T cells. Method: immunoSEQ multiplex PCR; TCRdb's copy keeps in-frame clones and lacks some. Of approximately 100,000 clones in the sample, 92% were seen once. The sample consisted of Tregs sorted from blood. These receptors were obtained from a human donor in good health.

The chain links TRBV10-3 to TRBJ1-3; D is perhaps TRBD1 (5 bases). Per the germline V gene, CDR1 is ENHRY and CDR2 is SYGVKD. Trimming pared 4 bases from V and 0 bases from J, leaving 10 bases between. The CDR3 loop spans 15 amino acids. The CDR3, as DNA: TGTGCCATCAGTGTAACTAGGGGCTCTGGAAACACCATATATTTT. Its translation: CAISVTRGSGNTIYF.

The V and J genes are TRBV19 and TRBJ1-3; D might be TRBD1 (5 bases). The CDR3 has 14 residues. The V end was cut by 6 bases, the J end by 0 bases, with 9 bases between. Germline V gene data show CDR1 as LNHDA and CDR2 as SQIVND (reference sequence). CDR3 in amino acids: CASSGTYSGNTIYF. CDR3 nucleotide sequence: TGTGCCAGTAGCGGGACTTACTCTGGAAACACCATATATTTT.

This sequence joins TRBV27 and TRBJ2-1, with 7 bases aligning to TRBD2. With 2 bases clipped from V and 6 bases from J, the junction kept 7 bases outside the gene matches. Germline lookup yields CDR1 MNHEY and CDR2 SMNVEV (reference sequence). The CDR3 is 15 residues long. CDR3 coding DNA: TGTGCCAGCAGTTTAGCGGGAGCGGGGTCCAATGAGCAGTTCTTC. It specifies CASSLAGAGSNEQFF.